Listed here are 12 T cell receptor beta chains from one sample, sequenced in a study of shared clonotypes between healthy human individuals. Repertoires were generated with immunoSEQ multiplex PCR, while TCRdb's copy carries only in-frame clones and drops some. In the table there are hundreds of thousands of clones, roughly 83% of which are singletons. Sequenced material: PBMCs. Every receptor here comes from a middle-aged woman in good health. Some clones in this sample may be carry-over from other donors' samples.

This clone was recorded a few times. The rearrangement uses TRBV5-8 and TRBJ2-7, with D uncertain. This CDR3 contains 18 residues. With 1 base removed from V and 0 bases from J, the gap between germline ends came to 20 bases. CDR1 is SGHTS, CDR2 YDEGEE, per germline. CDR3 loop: CASSLLPPDPAVSYEQYF. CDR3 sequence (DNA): TGTGCCAGCAGCTTGTTGCCGCCAGACCCGGCAGTCTCCTACGAGCAGTACTTC.

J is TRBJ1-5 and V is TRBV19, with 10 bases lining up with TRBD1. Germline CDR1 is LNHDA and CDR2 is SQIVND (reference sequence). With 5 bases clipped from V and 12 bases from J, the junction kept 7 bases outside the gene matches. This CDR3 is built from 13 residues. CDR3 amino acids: CASSPRQGALQHF. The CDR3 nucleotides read TGTGCCAGTAGTCCGCGACAGGGGGCCCTCCAGCATTTT.

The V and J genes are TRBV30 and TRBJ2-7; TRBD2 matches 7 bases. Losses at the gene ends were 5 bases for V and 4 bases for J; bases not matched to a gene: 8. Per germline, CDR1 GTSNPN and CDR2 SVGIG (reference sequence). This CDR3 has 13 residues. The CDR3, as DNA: TGTGCCTGGTCCTCGGCAGCGGGGTACGAGCAGTACTTC. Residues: CAWSSAAGYEQYF.

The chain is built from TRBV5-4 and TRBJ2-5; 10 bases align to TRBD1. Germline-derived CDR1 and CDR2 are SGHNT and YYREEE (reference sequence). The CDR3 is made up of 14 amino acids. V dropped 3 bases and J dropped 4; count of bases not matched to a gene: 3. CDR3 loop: CASSWDRGSETQYF. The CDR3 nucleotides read TGTGCCAGCAGCTGGGACAGGGGATCAGAGACCCAGTACTTC. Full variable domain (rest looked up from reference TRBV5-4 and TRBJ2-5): ETGVTQSPTHLIKTRGQQVTLRCSSQSGHNTVSWYQQALGQGPQFIFQYYREEENGRGNFPPRFSGLQFPNYSSELNVNALELDDSALYLCASSWDRGSETQYFGPGTRLLVL.

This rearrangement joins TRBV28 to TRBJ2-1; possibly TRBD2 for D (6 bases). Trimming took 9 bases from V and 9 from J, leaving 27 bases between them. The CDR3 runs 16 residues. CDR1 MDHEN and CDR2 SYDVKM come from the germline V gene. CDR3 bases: TGTGCCAGTCTCCCTTTCGGCGGGACCTGGGGTGGTGAGCAGTTCTTC. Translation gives CASLPFGGTWGGEQFF.

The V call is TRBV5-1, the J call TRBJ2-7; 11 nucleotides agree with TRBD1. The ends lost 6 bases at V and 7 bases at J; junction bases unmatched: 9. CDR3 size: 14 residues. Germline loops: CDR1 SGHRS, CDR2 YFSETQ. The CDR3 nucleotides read TGCGCCAGCATGTCCGGGACAGGGGGGAGAGAGCAGTACTTC. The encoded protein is CASMSGTGGREQYF. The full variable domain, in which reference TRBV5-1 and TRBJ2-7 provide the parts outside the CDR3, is KAGVTQTPRYLIKTRGQQVTLSCSPISGHRSVSWYQQTPGQGLQFLFEYFSETQRNKGNFPGRFSGRQFSNSRSEMNVSTLELGDSALYLCASMSGTGGREQYFGPGTRLTVT.

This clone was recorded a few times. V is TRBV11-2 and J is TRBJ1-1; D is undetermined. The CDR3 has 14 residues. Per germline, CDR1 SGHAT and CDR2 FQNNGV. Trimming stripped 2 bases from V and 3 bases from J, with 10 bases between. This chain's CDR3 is CASSLRVPDTEAFF. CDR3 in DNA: TGTGCCAGCAGCTTAAGGGTCCCGGACACTGAAGCTTTCTTT.

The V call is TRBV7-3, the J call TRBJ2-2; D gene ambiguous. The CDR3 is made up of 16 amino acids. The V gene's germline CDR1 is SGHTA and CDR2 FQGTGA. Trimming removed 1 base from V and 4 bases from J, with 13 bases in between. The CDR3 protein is CASSLISQDPTGELFF. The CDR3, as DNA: TGTGCCAGCAGCTTAATATCCCAGGATCCCACCGGGGAGCTGTTTTTT.

For the CDR3, the DNA is TGTGCCAGCAGCCATGTGCAGGGCGGCGGGGAGCTGTTTTTT. As protein: CASSHVQGGGELFF. The chain links TRBV13 to TRBJ2-2; D might be TRBD1 (5 bases). The CDR3 contains 14 residues. Trimming took off 5 bases at V and 7 bases at J, with 14 bases between the two ends. The V gene's germline CDR1 is PRHDT and CDR2 FYEKMQ (reference sequence).

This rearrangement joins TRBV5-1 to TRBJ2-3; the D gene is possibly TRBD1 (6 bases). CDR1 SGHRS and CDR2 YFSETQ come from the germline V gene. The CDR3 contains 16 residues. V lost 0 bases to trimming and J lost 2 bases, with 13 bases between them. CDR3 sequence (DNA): TGCGCCAGCAGCTTGGGTGGGGACACCTTCACAGATACGCAGTATTTT. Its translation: CASSLGGDTFTDTQYF.

The CDR3 nucleotides read TGTGCCAGTAGTATCGGACAGGGGGGAGATACGCAGTATTTT. Translation: CASSIGQGGDTQYF. The chain employs TRBV19 and TRBJ2-3; 10 nucleotides agree with TRBD1. Germline CDR1 and CDR2: LNHDA and SQIVND (reference sequence). Trimming took 3 bases from V and 5 from J; bases not matched to a gene: 2. The CDR3 runs 14 residues.

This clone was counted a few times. The CDR3 sequence: CASSSHRGKAFF. The CDR3 DNA reads TGTGCCAGCAGTTCTCACAGGGGCAAAGCTTTCTTT. The rearrangement uses TRBV27 and TRBJ1-1; 7 bases are a match to TRBD1. The CDR3 spans 12 residues. J was trimmed by 9 bases and V by 4 bases; bases with no gene match: 5. The V gene's germline CDR1 is MNHEY and CDR2 SMNVEV (reference sequence).